Each of the 5 T cell receptor beta chains below was sequenced from the same sample in a study of cytomegalovirus exposure and HLA in healthy donors. Repertoires were generated with immunoSEQ multiplex PCR, while TCRdb's copy carries only in-frame clones and drops some. The data show 100,000 to 150,000 clones, roughly 87% seen once. The sample was PBMCs. All receptors come from a young woman in good health and CMV-seronegative.

This chain joins TRBV6-5 and TRBJ1-6, with 7 bases identical to TRBD1. The ends lost 10 bases at V and 7 bases at J; junction bases unmatched: 7. Germline CDR1 and CDR2: MNHEY and SVGAGI. The CDR3 has 13 residues. CDR3 sequence: CATRQGRNSPLHF. The DNA for the CDR3 is TGTGCCACCCGACAGGGCAGAAATTCACCCCTCCACTTT.

The table lists this clone with a count of one. The V call is TRBV4-1, the J call TRBJ2-1; D is unclear. There are 12 residues in the CDR3. Germline loops: CDR1 MGHRA, CDR2 YSYEKL. Trimming shortened V by 0 bases and J by 9 bases, and 6 bases separated the two germline ends. The CDR3 DNA is TGCGCCAGCAGCCAAGATTTCGGTGAGCAGTTCTTC. Protein product: CASSQDFGEQFF.

The chain carries TRBV28 and TRBJ1-1; 10 bases map to TRBD1. CDR1 MDHEN and CDR2 SYDVKM come from the germline V gene. The CDR3 covers 14 residues. Trimming removed 6 bases from V and 5 bases from J; junction bases left unmatched: 6. CDR3 nucleotides: TGTGCCAGCAGAGACAGGGGGCGATTTACTGAAGCTTTCTTT. Protein product: CASRDRGRFTEAFF.

The chain employs TRBV9 and TRBJ2-7; D perhaps matches TRBD2 (7 bases). Germline CDR1 reads SGDLS; CDR2 reads YYNGEE. V lost 0 bases and J lost 4, with 14 bases in between. The length of the CDR3 is 15 residues. CDR3: CASSVGGGAYYEQYF. The CDR3 bases are TGTGCCAGCAGCGTAGGCGGGGGCGCGTATTACGAGCAGTACTTC.

This clone showed up just once. The CDR3 DNA reads TGCAGTGCTAGACCCGTGAATGAGCAGTTCTTC. Amino acid sequence: CSARPVNEQFF. The chain uses TRBV20-1 and TRBJ2-1; no definite D call. The CDR3 is 11 residues long. Between the trimmed V and J ends, which lost 2 bases and 7 bases, there was a span of 6 bases. Germline V gene data show CDR1 as DFQATT and CDR2 as SNEGSKA (reference sequence).